The 29 T cell receptor beta chains presented below share a single source sample, sequenced in a study of blood T cell repertoires in COVID-19. Repertoires were generated with immunoSEQ multiplex PCR, while TCRdb's copy carries only in-frame clones and drops some. The table has 150,000 to 180,000 clones, more than 80% seen once. The sequenced sample was peripheral blood. These receptors all come from a middle-aged man with acute or convalescent COVID-19.

The chain couples TRBV7-3 to TRBJ2-1, with TRBD2 identical over 11 bases. CDR3 length equals 16 residues. Germline V lookup: CDR1 SGHTA, CDR2 FQGTGA. Trimming removed 2 bases from V and 10 bases from J; junction bases left unmatched: 10. The CDR3 sequence: CASSLLATSGAGEQFF. DNA of the CDR3: TGTGCCAGCAGCTTACTGGCGACTAGCGGGGCGGGGGAGCAGTTCTTC.

With regard to this clone: This sample also contains other DNA sequences that code for the same CDR3. This chain uses TRBV9 with TRBJ1-3; D gene unclear. V shed 0 bases and J shed 0 bases, with 7 bases lying between them. The CDR3 extends over 15 amino acids. The germline CDR1 and CDR2 sequences are SGDLS and YYNGEE. The CDR3 nucleotides are TGTGCCAGCAGCGTAGATCTGTCCTCTGGAAACACCATATATTTT. Its translation: CASSVDLSSGNTIYF.

This chain joins TRBV5-1 and TRBJ2-3; 8 bases line up with TRBD2. V shed 1 base, J shed 4 bases, and the junction held 11 bases outside the gene matches. This CDR3 has 17 residues. Germline V gene sequence: CDR1 SGHRS, CDR2 YFSETQ. Here the CDR3 reads CASSLRGAGGPADTQYF. The CDR3 DNA reads as TGCGCCAGCAGCTTGAGAGGTGCGGGAGGCCCCGCAGATACGCAGTATTTT. Filled out from reference TRBV5-1 and TRBJ2-3, the complete variable domain reads KAGVTQTPRYLIKTRGQQVTLSCSPISGHRSVSWYQQTPGQGLQFLFEYFSETQRNKGNFPGRFSGRQFSNSRSEMNVSTLELGDSALYLCASSLRGAGGPADTQYFGPGTRLTVL.

V usage is TRBV6-6 and J usage is TRBJ2-1; 8 nucleotides agree with TRBD2. With 5 bases clipped from V and 0 bases from J, the junction kept 3 bases outside the gene matches. The CDR3 consists of 15 residues. Germline V gene lookup returns CDR1 MNHNY and CDR2 SVGAGI (reference sequence). CDR3 residues: CASSKLAVSYNEQFF. CDR3 bases: TGTGCCAGCAGTAAACTAGCGGTCTCCTACAATGAGCAGTTCTTC.

The chain has TRBV5-1 and TRBJ2-1; D perhaps matches TRBD1 (5 bases). Trimming removed 1 base at V and 6 bases at J, with 20 bases between. The CDR3 sequence is 17 residues long. CDR1 is SGHRS and CDR2 is YFSETQ in the germline V gene. In DNA form, the CDR3 reads TGCGCCAGCAGCTTGTATGTCGGACAATGGACGACCAATGAGCAGTTCTTC. It translates to CASSLYVGQWTTNEQFF.

The chain couples TRBV4-2 to TRBJ2-3; TRBD1 is a possible D gene (5 bases). The CDR3 runs to 17 residues. Germline loops: CDR1 LGHNA, CDR2 YNFKEQ. V was clipped by 1 base and J by 1 base, with 15 bases between them. CDR3 amino acids: CASSQVRQGDRTDTQYF. CDR3 coding DNA: TGTGCCAGCAGCCAAGTGCGGCAGGGCGATCGCACAGATACGCAGTATTTT.

J is TRBJ1-3 and V is TRBV7-9, with D unresolved. Germline V gene lookup returns CDR1 SEHNR and CDR2 FQNEAQ (reference sequence). Deletions cut 1 base from V and 2 bases from J, with 6 bases between. The CDR3 covers 14 residues. CDR3 nucleotides: TGTGCCAGCAGCTTAGGGTTAGCTGGAAACACCATATATTTT. It codes for CASSLGLAGNTIYF. Variable domain in full (rest from reference TRBV7-9 and TRBJ1-3): DTGVSQNPRHKITKRGQNVTFRCDPISEHNRLYWYRQTLGQGPEFLTYFQNEAQLEKSRLLSDRFSAERPKGSFSTLEIQRTEQGDSAMYLCASSLGLAGNTIYFGEGSWLTVV.

The table lists this clone with a count of one. The chain carries TRBV5-6 and TRBJ1-1, with 8 bases that match TRBD1. V lost 2 bases to trimming and J lost 4 bases; unmatched junction nucleotides: 1. The length of the CDR3 is 13 residues. Germline loops: CDR1 SGHDT, CDR2 YYEEEE. The CDR3 DNA sequence: TGTGCCAGCAGCTTAACAGGGGGCACTGAAGCTTTCTTT. Translating gives CASSLTGGTEAFF.

V gene TRBV7-3 combines with J gene TRBJ2-7, with D possibly being TRBD1 (5 bases). CDR1 and CDR2 from the germline V gene are SGHTA and FQGTGA. Deletions cut 2 bases from V and 2 bases from J, with 10 bases between. This CDR3 region has 14 residues. CDR3: CASSLGAGAYEQYF. In DNA form, the CDR3 reads TGTGCCAGCAGCTTAGGGGCAGGAGCCTACGAGCAGTACTTC.

V usage is TRBV24-1 and J usage is TRBJ2-1; D is ambiguous. Germline values: CDR1 KGHDR, CDR2 SFDVKD. V lost 4 bases, J lost 7 bases, and 22 bases lay in between. The CDR3 spans 17 residues. The CDR3 reads CATSDPGARRRKNEQFF. CDR3 sequence (DNA): TGTGCCACCAGTGACCCCGGTGCCCGCAGGCGTAAGAATGAGCAGTTCTTC.

This clone was counted once. The chain employs TRBV14 and TRBJ1-5; 8 nucleotides agree with TRBD1. Per the germline V gene, CDR1 is SGHDN and CDR2 is FVKESK. The junction had 8 bases not matched to a gene; V was cut back by 3 bases and J by 7 bases. CDR3 length: 15 residues. CDR3 protein: CASSQDREGEQPQHF. The DNA for the CDR3 is TGTGCCAGCAGCCAGGACAGGGAAGGAGAACAGCCCCAGCATTTT.

The chain couples TRBV27 to TRBJ2-6, with 7 bases lining up with TRBD2. CDR1 is MNHEY, CDR2 SMNVEV, per germline (reference sequence). The CDR3 runs 18 residues. V shed 1 base and J 5 bases; nucleotides not matched to a gene: 11. The CDR3 DNA sequence: TGTGCCAGCAGTTTATTTGGCGGGAGCGCTACTCGGGCCAACGTCCTGACTTTC. It specifies CASSLFGGSATRANVLTF. The full variable domain, with the rest looked up from reference TRBV27 and TRBJ2-6, is EAQVTQNPRYLITVTGKKLTVTCSQNMNHEYMSWYRQDPGLGLRQIYYSMNVEVTDKGDVPEGYKVSRKEKRNFPLILESPSPNQTSLYFCASSLFGGSATRANVLTFGAGSRLTVL.

This sequence joins TRBV7-8 and TRBJ2-7; TRBD2 agrees at 10 bases. Per the germline V gene, CDR1 is SGHVS and CDR2 is FQNEAQ. V dropped 1 base and J dropped 3; count of bases not matched to a gene: 6. CDR3 length: 16 residues. The CDR3 is CASSLVAGGPNYEQYV. CDR3 DNA sequence: TGTGCCAGCAGCTTAGTAGCGGGGGGACCCAACTACGAGCAGTACGTC.

The V gene is TRBV27, the J gene TRBJ2-4; 7 bases fit TRBD1. The V gene's germline CDR1 is MNHEY and CDR2 SMNVEV (reference sequence). This CDR3 spans 15 amino acids. V was pared by 5 bases and J by 0 bases, with 4 bases of the junction left unmatched. Written as DNA, the CDR3 is TGTGCCAGCAGTAAAGGGACAGTAGCCAAAAACATTCAGTACTTC. It translates to CASSKGTVAKNIQYF.

The chain uses TRBV28 and TRBJ1-5; D call uncertain. The V and J ends lost 3 bases and 0 bases respectively, with 12 bases between them. The length of the CDR3 is 16 residues. CDR1 and CDR2 (germline): MDHEN, SYDVKM. CDR3 coding DNA: TGTGCCAGCAGTTTGTCGAGCCCTTATAGCAATCAGCCCCAGCATTTT. Translation: CASSLSSPYSNQPQHF.

This clone was counted once. This chain connects TRBV10-3 to TRBJ1-2; TRBD1 agrees at 7 bases. With 2 bases clipped from V and 5 bases from J, the junction kept 11 bases outside the gene matches. In germline, CDR1 is ENHRY, CDR2 SYGVKD. The CDR3 is made up of 16 amino acids. In DNA form, the CDR3 reads TGTGCCATCAGTGAGCCAGAAGTCCCCAGGGGGTATGGCTACACCTTC. Its protein product is CAISEPEVPRGYGYTF.

The V gene is TRBV5-1, the J gene TRBJ2-7, with 7 positions matching TRBD1. The V gene's germline CDR1 is SGHRS and CDR2 YFSETQ. The J segment lost 4 bases and the V segment lost 4 bases, leaving 8 bases of the junction unmatched. This CDR3 has 14 residues. The CDR3 bases are TGCGCCAGCAGCGAAGGACAGGAAGCGTACGAGCAGTACTTC. Translated: CASSEGQEAYEQYF.

This clone was detected once. V and J are TRBV7-2 and TRBJ1-1, with a tentative D call TRBD1 (6 bases). This CDR3 region has 16 residues. V lost 4 bases and J 2 bases, leaving 17 bases between the germline ends. Germline CDR1 reads SGHTA; CDR2 reads FQGNSA. As DNA, the CDR3 is TGTGCCAGCAGCTCGCGACAGGTAGAGGGAAACACTGAAGCTTTCTTT. This translates into CASSSRQVEGNTEAFF.

The chain is built from TRBV6-5 and TRBJ1-1; possibly TRBD1 for D (6 bases). The CDR3 loop spans 12 amino acids. Trimming shortened V by 6 bases and J by 10 bases, and 15 bases separated the two germline ends. CDR1 is MNHEY, CDR2 SVGAGI, per germline. Here the CDR3 reads CASSSPATGAFF. CDR3 nucleotides: TGTGCCAGCAGCAGCCCCGCGACAGGAGCTTTCTTT.

The J gene is TRBJ1-2, the V gene TRBV3-1 (or the pseudogene TRBV3-2), with D maybe TRBD1 (6 bases). Trimming removed 6 bases from V and 8 bases from J, with 16 bases in between. CDR1 LGHDT and CDR2 YNNKEL come from the germline V gene (reference sequence). This CDR3 is built from 13 residues. The CDR3 DNA is TGTGCCAGCAGGCACGGACAGTTTGGCGGCTACACCTTC. It specifies CASRHGQFGGYTF.

This chain connects TRBV5-8 to TRBJ1-2; D not resolved. This CDR3 contains 11 residues. V was clipped by 1 base and J by 7 bases, with 5 bases between them. CDR1 SGHTS and CDR2 YDEGEE come from the germline V gene. The CDR3 sequence: CASSLWSGYTF. CDR3 nucleotide sequence: TGTGCCAGCAGCTTGTGGAGTGGCTACACCTTC. Filled out from reference TRBV5-8 and TRBJ1-2, the complete variable domain reads EAGVTQSPTHLIKTRGQQATLRCSPISGHTSVYWYQQALGLGLQFLLWYDEGEERNRGNFPPRFSGRQFPNYSSELNVNALELEDSALYLCASSLWSGYTFGSGTRLTVV.

This chain uses TRBV6-5 with TRBJ1-2; tentatively, D is TRBD1 (5 bases). The CDR3 is 12 amino acids. V was pared by 4 bases and J by 7 bases, with 10 bases between. Germline V gives CDR1 MNHEY, CDR2 SVGAGI. The DNA for the CDR3 is TGTGCCAGCAGTTCCCGGGGGGTTGGCTACACCTTC. Residues: CASSSRGVGYTF.

This clone showed up just a few times. The V gene is TRBV4-3, the J gene TRBJ1-2; maybe TRBD1 (5 bases). The CDR3 extends over 16 amino acids. Germline CDR1 reads LGHNA; CDR2 reads YSLEER. Between the trimmed V and J ends, which lost 0 bases and 0 bases, there was a span of 11 bases. CDR3: CASSQEGASSNYGYTF. In nucleotides, the CDR3 is TGCGCCAGCAGCCAAGAAGGGGCCAGCTCTAACTATGGCTACACCTTC.

The chain couples TRBV10-3 to TRBJ2-6, with a possible D match to TRBD1 (6 bases). The germline V gene encodes CDR1 ENHRY and CDR2 SYGVKD. Trimming pared 4 bases from V and 5 bases from J, leaving 21 bases between. The CDR3 totals 18 residues. For the CDR3, the DNA is TGTGCCATCAGTGCAATAACCGGGACACCGGGCCGGGCCAACGTCCTGACTTTC. This translates into CAISAITGTPGRANVLTF.

The chain employs TRBV7-2 and TRBJ1-2; a possible D gene is TRBD1 (6 bases). This CDR3 is built from 14 residues. The ends were cut back, 5 bases at V and 2 bases at J, with 12 bases in the middle. Looked up from germline, CDR1 is SGHTA and CDR2 is FQGNSA. Here the CDR3 reads CASSPSRGNYGYTF. CDR3 DNA: TGTGCCAGCAGCCCATCCAGGGGAAACTATGGCTACACCTTC.

This chain connects TRBV9 to TRBJ2-3; the match to TRBD1 covers 7 bases. Per germline, CDR1 SGDLS and CDR2 YYNGEE. The CDR3 has 13 residues. After removal of 0 bases from V and 8 bases from J, the junction contained 3 bases not matched to a gene. Here the CDR3 DNA reads TGTGCCAGCAGCGTAGCAGGGGGAACTACGCAGTATTTT. Translated, it gives CASSVAGGTTQYF.

The chain joins TRBV3-1 (or the pseudogene TRBV3-2) to TRBJ2-7; D call uncertain. The CDR3 has 14 amino acids. Trimming removed 1 base from V and 3 bases from J, with 10 bases in between. Germline loops: CDR1 LGHDT, CDR2 YNNKEL (reference sequence). The CDR3 DNA is TGTGCCAGCAGCCAAGGGTTAGATTTCTACGAGCAGTACTTC. Encoded protein: CASSQGLDFYEQYF.

The table lists this clone with a count of one. The gene calls are TRBV30 and TRBJ1-1, with TRBD1 matching 7 bases. Germline-derived CDR1 and CDR2 are GTSNPN and SVGIG (reference sequence). The trim removed 8 bases at V and 4 bases at J, leaving 10 bases unmatched. The CDR3 sequence is 13 residues long. In nucleotides, the CDR3 is TGTGCCAGACGACAGGGTGAGGGCACTGAAGCTTTCTTT. Translation gives CARRQGEGTEAFF.

This chain uses TRBV28 with TRBJ2-1, with TRBD2 matching 10 bases. CDR3 size: 17 residues. The germline gives CDR1 MDHEN, CDR2 SYDVKM. The junction had 5 bases not matched to a gene; V was cut back by 3 bases and J by 0 bases. The DNA of the CDR3 is TGTGCCAGCAGTTTCCAAGCGGGGGGGATCTCCTACAATGAGCAGTTCTTC. This sequence encodes CASSFQAGGISYNEQFF.